This TCR beta chain appears in the sequencing data of a study of CD8+ T cells in alopecia areata. Described treatment: oral pan-JAK inhibitor, 5-10 mg twice daily. The CDR3 contains 16 residues. Trimming pared 4 bases from V and 7 bases from J, leaving 17 bases between. From germline, CDR1 is ENHRY and CDR2 SYGVKD. Sequencing templates came from extracted RNA that was reverse transcribed into cDNA. This table comes from immunoSEQ multiplex PCR, and its TCRdb copy is limited to in-frame clones, with some not included. The sample shows 150,000 to 200,000 clones, around 60% of them seen only once. The genes are TRBV10-3 and TRBJ1-6; no firm D call. The source was CD4+ T cells sorted from blood, collected at week 24, from a patient treated with tofacitinib. This receptor was obtained from a human donor with alopecia areata. The CDR3 is CAISVGVGVSNSPLHF. DNA for the CDR3: TGTGCCATCAGTGTAGGTGTCGGGGTGAGCAATTCACCCCTCCACTTT.